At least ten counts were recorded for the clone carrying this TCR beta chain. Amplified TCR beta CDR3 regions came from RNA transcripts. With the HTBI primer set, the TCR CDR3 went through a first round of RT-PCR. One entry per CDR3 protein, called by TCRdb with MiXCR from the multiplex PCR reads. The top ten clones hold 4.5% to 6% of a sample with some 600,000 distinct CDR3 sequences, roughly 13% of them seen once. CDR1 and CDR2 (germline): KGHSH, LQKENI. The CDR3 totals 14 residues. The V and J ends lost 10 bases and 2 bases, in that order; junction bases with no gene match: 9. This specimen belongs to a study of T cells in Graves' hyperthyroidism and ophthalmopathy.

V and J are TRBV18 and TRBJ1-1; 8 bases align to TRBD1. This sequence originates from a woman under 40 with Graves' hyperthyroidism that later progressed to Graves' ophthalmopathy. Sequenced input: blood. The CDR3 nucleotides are TGTGCCACCACAGGGGGGACAGGTAACACTGAAGCTTTCTTT. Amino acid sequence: CATTGGTGNTEAFF.